This T cell receptor (beta chain) was sequenced in a study of regulatory T cells in long-lasting Graves disease. About the research overall: The study enrolled newly diagnosed Graves' patients on antithyroid drugs under 3 months.

Per the germline V gene, CDR1 is SGHRS and CDR2 is YFSETQ. CDR3 length: 14 amino acids. In its sample, this clonotype was seen many times. The junction differs from germline at one of its ends, possibly a read error. Arm-PCR with iRepertoire HTBI primers amplified the CDR3 regions for these TCR beta libraries. One entry per CDR3 protein, called by TCRdb with MiXCR from the multiplex PCR reads. This sample has about 540,000 distinct CDR3 sequences, with 13% found just once. The sample's time point: newly diagnosed GD, antithyroid drugs for less than 3 months. The authors made the TCR library using RNA they extracted from PBMCs. These data were also reused for a study on T cells in Graves' hyperthyroidism and ophthalmopathy. That paper notes: A first-round RT-PCR of the TCR CDR3 used the HTBI primer set. Blood also contained most expanded thyroid clonotypes above 0.001.

V gene TRBV5-1 combines with J gene TRBJ1-4; D might be TRBD1 (5 bases). The material sequenced was peripheral blood mononuclear cells (PBMCs), taken at new diagnosis, from a patient treated with antithyroid drugs. The clonotype was recovered from a man in his thirties or forties with Graves disease. Here the CDR3 reads CASSLDLRGEKLFF. CDR3 sequence (DNA): TGCGCCAGCAGTTTGGACCTGAGGGGTGAAAAACTGTTTTTT.